This record looks at one T cell receptor beta chain sequence and its context. Using immunoSEQ multiplex PCR, the repertoire was profiled, and TCRdb retains in-frame clones only, with some absent. The profile covers about half a million clones, with more than 65% appearing a single time and under 15% taken by the ten largest. This sample stems from a study of shared clonotypes between healthy human individuals. This CDR3 has 14 residues. Trimming left V 2 bases short and J 4 bases short, with 12 bases between. The germline gives CDR1 SGHTA, CDR2 FQGTGA. This chain uses TRBV7-3 with TRBJ2-7, with D maybe TRBD2 (6 bases). Material: PBMCs. The sequence came from a woman aged 40 to 50 in good health. Some clones in this sample may be carry-over from other donors' samples. The CDR3 loop is CASSLAPGVYEQYF. Here the CDR3 DNA reads TGTGCCAGCAGCTTAGCACCGGGAGTATACGAGCAGTACTTC.